This T cell receptor (beta chain) derives from a study of T cell changes during pregnancy in multiple sclerosis. This clone showed up just a few times. Libraries were prepared by immunoSEQ multiplex PCR; TCRdb keeps only in-frame clonotypes and omits some of them. The sample lists about 42,000 clones, 88% seen once, with roughly 1% in the top ten. J lost 2 bases, V lost 5 bases, and 3 bases had no gene match. Looked up from germline, CDR1 is KGHSH and CDR2 is LQKENI. The CDR3 totals 14 residues. This clonotype was sampled from a female donor with multiple sclerosis, enrolled in a pregnancy study. The sequencing here drew on CD4+ T cells from peripheral blood mononuclear cells, taken in the second trimester of pregnancy. The V gene is TRBV18, the J gene TRBJ1-5; 7 nucleotides match TRBD1. Here the CDR3 reads CASSATGGNQPQHF. The CDR3 coding sequence is TGTGCCAGCTCAGCTACAGGGGGCAATCAGCCCCAGCATTTT.